What follows is one T cell receptor beta chain and its context. This specimen comes from a study of shared clonotypes between healthy human individuals. Profiling relied on immunoSEQ multiplex PCR, and the TCRdb table lists in-frame clones only, not all of them. Among under 2,500,000 clones, 90% to 97% were seen once, and the ten largest hold approximately 0.13%. Looked up from germline, CDR1 is MDHEN and CDR2 is SYDVKM. This CDR3 is 15 amino acids long. V shed 6 bases and J shed 0 bases, with 13 bases lying between them. Both subsets, CD45RA+ naive and CD45RA-negative memory, were split from the CD4+ cells.

Sequenced: naive CD4+ T cells sorted from blood. Subset given: CD45RA+ positively selected. This clonotype was obtained from a young man in good health. This chain links TRBV28 with TRBJ2-3; D gene ambiguous. In DNA, the CDR3 is TGTGCCAGCAGCCCGTTGAGGATTAGCACAGATACGCAGTATTTT. Translated, it gives CASSPLRISTDTQYF.